This T cell receptor (beta chain) was recorded in a study of blood T cell repertoires in COVID-19. Study-wide background: Researchers got acute and convalescent COVID-19 samples from the United States, Italy and Spain. PBMCs, B-cell-depleted T cells, or T cells provided the cDNA or gDNA that made up the material.

As originally analysed: Counts of nucleated cells, estimated from reference gene primer amplification, were obtained. Sequenced by immunoSEQ multiplex PCR; TCRdb stores in-frame clones only, minus some. V, J and clone size are those of that table, while D and trimming were read from the DNA. The sample lists roughly 200,000 clones, 88% seen once, with 4% to 5% in the top ten. The clonotype was recovered from a woman younger than 45 with acute or convalescent COVID-19. The sample comprised peripheral blood.

The CDR3 DNA reads as TGTGCCAGCAGCGAGGAGCGAACTAGCGGGAGTTTCGATGAGCAGTTCTTC. This encodes CASSEERTSGSFDEQFF. This chain joins TRBV9 and TRBJ2-1; 11 nucleotides line up with TRBD2. The CDR3 length is 17 residues. J lost 8 bases, V lost 3 bases, and 13 bases had no gene match. From germline, CDR1 is SGDLS and CDR2 YYNGEE.